What follows are 8 T cell receptor beta chains derived from one specimen sequenced in a study. TRBV12-4/TRBJ1-2 clonotypes were amplified with adaptor-ligated barcode primers. TCRdb ran MiXCR on the multiplex PCR reads and lists one entry per CDR3 protein. The table includes more than 350 distinct CDR3 sequences, 3% detected once. Sequences were obtained from tumor-infiltrating naive CD4+ T cells sorted from the breast tumor. Subset: naive CD4+ T cells, CD4+CD45RA+CD25-. These receptors were taken from a female donor with breast cancer.

Judged by abundance, this clonotype is medium-sized. The V gene is TRBV12-3 or TRBV12-4, the J gene TRBJ1-2; D call uncertain. V was pared by 4 bases and J by 1 base, with 10 bases between. This CDR3 contains 14 residues. CDR3 protein: CASSYGGNNYGYTF. The DNA for the CDR3 is TGTGCCAGCAGTTACGGAGGAAATAACTATGGCTACACCTTC.

This clonotype is categorized as large. The chain couples TRBV12-3 or TRBV12-4 to TRBJ1-2, with no clear D. The CDR3 covers 15 residues. V was trimmed by 5 bases and J by 4 bases, leaving 17 bases between them. The CDR3 DNA reads TGTGCCAGCAGTCAAGCTGGACCCCTAGCCTATGGCTACACCTTC. Translation: CASSQAGPLAYGYTF.

By frequency in the sample, this clonotype is large. The chain recombines TRBV12-3 or TRBV12-4 with TRBJ1-2; maybe TRBD1 (5 bases). This CDR3 is 13 amino acids long. Trimming stripped 5 bases from V and 7 bases from J, with 14 bases between. The CDR3 DNA follows: TGTGCCAGCAGTGGGTATAGGGGCGGTGGCTACACCTTC. This encodes CASSGYRGGGYTF.

V is TRBV12-3 or TRBV12-4 and J is TRBJ1-2; perhaps TRBD1 as D (6 bases). CDR3 length: 14 amino acids. Trimming removed 2 bases at V and 0 bases at J, with 7 bases between. The CDR3 nucleotides are TGTGCCAGCAGTTTAAGGACAGCTAACTATGGCTACACCTTC. As protein: CASSLRTANYGYTF.

By share, this clonotype ranks as medium-sized. The chain links TRBV12-3 or TRBV12-4 to TRBJ1-2, with no clear D. The V end lost 6 bases, the J end lost 8 bases, and 22 bases lay between the germline ends. The CDR3 spans 15 residues. CDR3 loop: CASSLNSGRMGGYTF. The CDR3 DNA is TGTGCCAGCAGCCTAAACAGCGGCCGGATGGGAGGCTACACCTTC.

This clonotype was detected ten times or more. The V call is TRBV12-3 or TRBV12-4, the J call TRBJ1-2; D might be TRBD1 (5 bases). V gave up 5 bases and J gave up 6 bases, with 19 bases separating them. CDR3 length: 15 amino acids. The CDR3 bases are TGTGCCAGCAGTATACAGGAAAGATTGGGAAATGGCTACACCTTC. Its protein is CASSIQERLGNGYTF.

This clonotype qualifies as medium-sized. The chain uses TRBV12-3 or TRBV12-4 and TRBJ1-2; no clear D gene. The CDR3 sequence is 15 residues long. V shed 6 bases and J shed 3 bases, with 17 bases lying between them. CDR3 loop: CASRPTDSPYYGYTF. The CDR3 DNA sequence: TGTGCCAGCAGACCCACGGACTCTCCCTACTATGGCTACACCTTC.

In its sample, this clonotype ranks as medium-sized. The CDR3 protein is CASSRGGYGYTF. The CDR3 DNA reads TGTGCCAGCAGTCGGGGAGGGTATGGCTACACCTTC. The J gene is TRBJ1-2, the V gene TRBV12-3 or TRBV12-4; no definite D call. The V end lost 5 bases, the J end lost 5 bases, and 9 bases lay between the germline ends. The CDR3 has 12 residues.